The present T cell receptor (beta chain) was sequenced within a study of blood T cell repertoires in COVID-19 (dated by TCRdb to the early 2020s). About the study as a whole: Samples from collaborators originated in the United States, Italy and Spain and spanned both the acute and convalescent phases of COVID-19. The sample metadata nearly always contained a de-identified subject ID, COVID-19 status, age in years and sex. The prospective study material was composed of cDNA or gDNA derived from T cells, B-cell-depleted T cells, or PBMCs. Subjects who had been exposed to COVID-19, were actively infected with it, or had recovered from it provided the deeply sampled blood TCRbeta repertoires that made up the dataset. The repertoires were made available in a free public database intended to serve as a resource for research on the immune response to SARS-CoV-2. The samples were drawn from the first 160 participants of the ongoing ImmuneRACE study and from 1,254 subjects provided by 6 global collaborators. HLA class I and class II types, where available, came from metadata supplied by the sample provider rather than from assay-based typing.

Overall study results and their limits: Clinical and demographic metadata were provided uncurated, with the amount varying by source and participant.

The immunoSEQ Assay, a bias-controlled multiplex PCR, was used to amplify TCRbeta CDR3 regions from genomic DNA. The original pipeline was this. Nucleated cell counts per sample were estimated from amplification of reference gene primers within the assay. To quantify the absolute abundance of each unique TCRbeta CDR3 rearrangement, sequence reads were collapsed and filtered. For each sample, productive Simpson clonality was calculated as the square root of Simpson's diversity index over productive rearrangements. TCRdb obtained this table from immuneACCESS and retained in-frame rearrangements with V and J assigned. These tables miss some clones; where compared with another copy, unresolved V genes account for less than half of the shortfall, and the remainder is unexplained. V, J and clone size derive from that table, while D and trimming were established from the DNA sequence. The table for this sample lists 40,000 to 60,000 clones; 85% of them were counted only once. The ten largest clonotypes hold less than 6.5% of the sample.

About this clone: What this receptor recognizes is not known. Base qualities were left out, and no much larger clone turns up one base away.

The CDR3 measures 14 amino acids from cysteine to phenylalanine. Just CDR3 DNA is preserved here, 42 bases in frame from base 1. Relative to germline, V is 6 bases shorter and J is 0 bases shorter, with 11 bases between their ends. CDR1 MNHEY and CDR2 SVGAGI were looked up in the germline V gene. The collaborating institutions used their own protocols to collect whole blood in K2EDTA tubes. For TCRbeta analysis, collaborator samples were shipped as frozen whole blood, as isolated PBMCs, or as DNA extracted from either sample type. Sequencing used peripheral blood. Here the chain combines TRBV6-5 and TRBJ1-1; tentative D gene TRBD1, with 6 bases matching. The source is a woman aged 60 to 75 with acute or convalescent COVID-19. In nucleotide form, the sequence is TGTGCCAGCAGCCGAACAGGGATGAACACTGAAGCTTTCTTT. Translated, it reads CASSRTGMNTEAFF.